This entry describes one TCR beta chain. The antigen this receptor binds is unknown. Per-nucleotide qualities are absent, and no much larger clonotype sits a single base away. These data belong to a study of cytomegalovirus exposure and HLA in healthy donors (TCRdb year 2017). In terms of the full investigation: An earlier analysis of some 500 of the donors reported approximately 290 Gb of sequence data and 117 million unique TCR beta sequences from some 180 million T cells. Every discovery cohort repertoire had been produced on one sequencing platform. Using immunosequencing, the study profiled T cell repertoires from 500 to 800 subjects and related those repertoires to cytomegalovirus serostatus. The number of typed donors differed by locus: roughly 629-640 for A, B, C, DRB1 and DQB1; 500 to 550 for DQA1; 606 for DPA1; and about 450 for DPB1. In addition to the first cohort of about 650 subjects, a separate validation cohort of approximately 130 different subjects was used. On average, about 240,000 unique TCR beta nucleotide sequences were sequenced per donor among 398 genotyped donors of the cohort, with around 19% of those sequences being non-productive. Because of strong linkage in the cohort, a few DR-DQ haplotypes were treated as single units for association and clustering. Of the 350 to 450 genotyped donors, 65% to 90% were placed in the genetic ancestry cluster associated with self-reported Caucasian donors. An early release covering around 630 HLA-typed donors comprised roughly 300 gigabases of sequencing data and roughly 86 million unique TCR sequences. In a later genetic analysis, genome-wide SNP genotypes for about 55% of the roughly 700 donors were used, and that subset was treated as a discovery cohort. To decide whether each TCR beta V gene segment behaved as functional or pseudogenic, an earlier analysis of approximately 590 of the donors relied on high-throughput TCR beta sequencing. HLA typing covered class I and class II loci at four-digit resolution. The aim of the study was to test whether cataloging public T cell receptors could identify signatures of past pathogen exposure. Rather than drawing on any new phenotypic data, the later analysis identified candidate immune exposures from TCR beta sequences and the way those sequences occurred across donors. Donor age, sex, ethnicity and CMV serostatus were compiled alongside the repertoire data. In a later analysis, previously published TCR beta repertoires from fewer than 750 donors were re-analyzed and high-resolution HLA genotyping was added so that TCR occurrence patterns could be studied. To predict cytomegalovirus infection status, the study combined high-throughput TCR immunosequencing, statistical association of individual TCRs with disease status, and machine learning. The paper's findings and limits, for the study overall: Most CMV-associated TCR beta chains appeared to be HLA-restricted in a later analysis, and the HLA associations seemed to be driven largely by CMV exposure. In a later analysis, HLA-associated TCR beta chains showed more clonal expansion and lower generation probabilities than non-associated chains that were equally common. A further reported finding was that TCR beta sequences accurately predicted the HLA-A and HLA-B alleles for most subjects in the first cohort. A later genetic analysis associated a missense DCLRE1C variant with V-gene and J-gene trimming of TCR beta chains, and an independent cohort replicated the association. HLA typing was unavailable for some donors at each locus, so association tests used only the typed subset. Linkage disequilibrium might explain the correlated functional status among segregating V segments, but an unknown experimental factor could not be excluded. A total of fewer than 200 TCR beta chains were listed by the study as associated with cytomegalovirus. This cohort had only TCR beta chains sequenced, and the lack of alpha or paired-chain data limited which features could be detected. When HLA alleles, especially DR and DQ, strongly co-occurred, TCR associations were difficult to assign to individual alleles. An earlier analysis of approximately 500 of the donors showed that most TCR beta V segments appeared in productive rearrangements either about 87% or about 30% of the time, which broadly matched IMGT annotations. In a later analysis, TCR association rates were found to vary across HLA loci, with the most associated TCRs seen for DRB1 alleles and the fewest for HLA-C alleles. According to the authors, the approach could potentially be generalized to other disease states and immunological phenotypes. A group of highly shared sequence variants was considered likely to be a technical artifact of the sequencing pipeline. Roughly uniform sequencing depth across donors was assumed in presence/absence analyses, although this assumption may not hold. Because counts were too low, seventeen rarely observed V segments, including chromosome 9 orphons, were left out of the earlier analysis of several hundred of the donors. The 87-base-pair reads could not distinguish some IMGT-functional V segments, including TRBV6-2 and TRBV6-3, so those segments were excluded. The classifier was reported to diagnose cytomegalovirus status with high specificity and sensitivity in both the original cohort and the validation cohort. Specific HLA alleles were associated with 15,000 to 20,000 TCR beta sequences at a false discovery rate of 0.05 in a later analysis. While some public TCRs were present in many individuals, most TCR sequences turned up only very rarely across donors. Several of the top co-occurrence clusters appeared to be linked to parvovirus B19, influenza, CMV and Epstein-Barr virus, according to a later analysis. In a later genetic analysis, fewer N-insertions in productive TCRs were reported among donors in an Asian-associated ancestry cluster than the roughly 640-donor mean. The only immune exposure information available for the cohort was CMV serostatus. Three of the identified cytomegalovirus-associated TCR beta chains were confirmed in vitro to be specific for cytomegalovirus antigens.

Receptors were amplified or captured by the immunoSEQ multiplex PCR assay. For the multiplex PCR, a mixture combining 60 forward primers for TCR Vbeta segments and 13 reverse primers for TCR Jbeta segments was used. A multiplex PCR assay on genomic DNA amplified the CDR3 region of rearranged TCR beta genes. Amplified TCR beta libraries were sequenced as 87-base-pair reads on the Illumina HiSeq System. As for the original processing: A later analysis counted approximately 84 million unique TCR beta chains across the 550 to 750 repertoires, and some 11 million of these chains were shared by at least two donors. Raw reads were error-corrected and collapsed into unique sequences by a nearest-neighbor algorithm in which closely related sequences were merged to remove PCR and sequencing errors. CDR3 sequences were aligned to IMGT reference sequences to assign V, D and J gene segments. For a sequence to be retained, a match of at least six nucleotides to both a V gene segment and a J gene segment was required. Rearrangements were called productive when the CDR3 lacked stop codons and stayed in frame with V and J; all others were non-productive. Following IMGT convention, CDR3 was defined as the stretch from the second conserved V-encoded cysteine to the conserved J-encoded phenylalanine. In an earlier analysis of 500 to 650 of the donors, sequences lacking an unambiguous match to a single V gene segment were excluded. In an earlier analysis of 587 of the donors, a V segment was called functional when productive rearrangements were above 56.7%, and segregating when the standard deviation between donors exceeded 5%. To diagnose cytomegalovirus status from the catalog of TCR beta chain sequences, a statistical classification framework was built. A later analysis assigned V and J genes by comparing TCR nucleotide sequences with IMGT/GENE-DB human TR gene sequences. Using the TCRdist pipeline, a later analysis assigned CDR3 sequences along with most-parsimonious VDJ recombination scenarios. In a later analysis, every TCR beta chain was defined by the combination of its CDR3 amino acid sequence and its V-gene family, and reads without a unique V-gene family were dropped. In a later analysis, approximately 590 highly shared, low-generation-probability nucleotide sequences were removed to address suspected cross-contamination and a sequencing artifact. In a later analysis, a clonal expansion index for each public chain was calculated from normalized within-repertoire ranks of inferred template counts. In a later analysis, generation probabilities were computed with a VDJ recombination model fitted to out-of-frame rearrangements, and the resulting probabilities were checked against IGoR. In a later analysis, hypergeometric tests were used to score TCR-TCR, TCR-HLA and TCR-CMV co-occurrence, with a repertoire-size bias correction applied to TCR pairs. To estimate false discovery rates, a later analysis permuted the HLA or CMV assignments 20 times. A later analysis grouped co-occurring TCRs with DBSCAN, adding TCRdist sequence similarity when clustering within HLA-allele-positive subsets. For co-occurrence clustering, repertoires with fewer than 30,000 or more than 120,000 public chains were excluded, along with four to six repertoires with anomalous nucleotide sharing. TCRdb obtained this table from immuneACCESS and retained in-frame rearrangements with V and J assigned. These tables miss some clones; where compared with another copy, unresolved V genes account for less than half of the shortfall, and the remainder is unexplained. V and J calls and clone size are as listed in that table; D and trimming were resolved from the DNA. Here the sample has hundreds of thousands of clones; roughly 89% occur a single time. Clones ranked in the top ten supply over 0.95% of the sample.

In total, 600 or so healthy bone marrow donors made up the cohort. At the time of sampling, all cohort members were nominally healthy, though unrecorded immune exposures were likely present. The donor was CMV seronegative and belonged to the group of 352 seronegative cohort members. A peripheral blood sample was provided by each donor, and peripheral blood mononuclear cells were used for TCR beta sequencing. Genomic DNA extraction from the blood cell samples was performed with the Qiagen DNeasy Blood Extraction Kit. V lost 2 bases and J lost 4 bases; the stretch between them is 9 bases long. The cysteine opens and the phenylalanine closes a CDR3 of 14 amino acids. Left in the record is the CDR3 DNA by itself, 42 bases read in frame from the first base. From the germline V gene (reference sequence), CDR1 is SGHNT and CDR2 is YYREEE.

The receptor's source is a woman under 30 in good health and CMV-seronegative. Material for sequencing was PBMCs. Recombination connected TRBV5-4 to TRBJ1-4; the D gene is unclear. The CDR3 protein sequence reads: CASSLGGYNEKLFF. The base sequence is TGTGCCAGCAGCTTAGGAGGGTATAATGAAAAACTGTTTTTT.